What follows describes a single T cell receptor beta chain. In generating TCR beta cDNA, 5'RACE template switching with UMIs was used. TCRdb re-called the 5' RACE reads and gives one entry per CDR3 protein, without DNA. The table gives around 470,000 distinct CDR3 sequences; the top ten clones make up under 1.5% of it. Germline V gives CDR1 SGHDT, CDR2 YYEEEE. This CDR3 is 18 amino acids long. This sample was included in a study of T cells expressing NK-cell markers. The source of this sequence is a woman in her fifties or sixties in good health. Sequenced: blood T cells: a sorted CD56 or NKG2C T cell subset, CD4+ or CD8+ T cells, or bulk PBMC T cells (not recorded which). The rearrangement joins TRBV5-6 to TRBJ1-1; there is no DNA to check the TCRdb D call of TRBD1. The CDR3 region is CASSRRQGTNLMNTEAFF.